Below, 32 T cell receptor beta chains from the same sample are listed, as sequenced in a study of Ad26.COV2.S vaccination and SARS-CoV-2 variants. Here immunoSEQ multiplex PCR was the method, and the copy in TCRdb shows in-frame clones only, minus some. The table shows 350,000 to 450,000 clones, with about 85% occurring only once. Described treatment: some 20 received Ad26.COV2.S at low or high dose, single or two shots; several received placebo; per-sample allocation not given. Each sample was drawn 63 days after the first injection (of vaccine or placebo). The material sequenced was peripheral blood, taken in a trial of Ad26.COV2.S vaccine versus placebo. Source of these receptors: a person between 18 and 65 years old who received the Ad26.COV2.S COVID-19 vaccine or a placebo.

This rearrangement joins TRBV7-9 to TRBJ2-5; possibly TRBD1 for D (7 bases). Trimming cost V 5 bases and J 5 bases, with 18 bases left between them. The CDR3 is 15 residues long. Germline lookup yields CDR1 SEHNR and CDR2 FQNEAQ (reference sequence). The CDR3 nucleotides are TGTGCCAGCAGCCGACGCGCAGGGGGGCATGAGACCCAGTACTTC. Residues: CASSRRAGGHETQYF.

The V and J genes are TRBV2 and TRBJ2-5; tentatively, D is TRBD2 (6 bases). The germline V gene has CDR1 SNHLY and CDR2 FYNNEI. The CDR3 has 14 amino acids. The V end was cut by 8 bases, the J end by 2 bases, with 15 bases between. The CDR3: CASGGGGKQETQYF. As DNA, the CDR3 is TGTGCCAGCGGTGGAGGAGGGAAACAAGAGACCCAGTACTTC.

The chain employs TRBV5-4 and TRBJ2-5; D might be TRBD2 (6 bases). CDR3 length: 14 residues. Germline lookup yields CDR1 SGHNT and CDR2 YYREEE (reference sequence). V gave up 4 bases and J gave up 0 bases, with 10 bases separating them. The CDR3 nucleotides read TGTGCCAGCAGCATCCGGGACTACCAAGAGACCCAGTACTTC. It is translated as CASSIRDYQETQYF. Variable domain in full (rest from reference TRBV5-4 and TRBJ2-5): ETGVTQSPTHLIKTRGQQVTLRCSSQSGHNTVSWYQQALGQGPQFIFQYYREEENGRGNFPPRFSGLQFPNYSSELNVNALELDDSALYLCASSIRDYQETQYFGPGTRLLVL.

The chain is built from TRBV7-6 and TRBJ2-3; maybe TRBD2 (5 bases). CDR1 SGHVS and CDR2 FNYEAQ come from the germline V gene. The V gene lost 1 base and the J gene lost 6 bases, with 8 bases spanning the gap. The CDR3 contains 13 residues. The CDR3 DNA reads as TGTGCCAGCAGCTTAGGGCCGGGGGATACGCAGTATTTT. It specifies CASSLGPGDTQYF. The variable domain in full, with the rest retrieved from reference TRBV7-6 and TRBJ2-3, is GAGVSQSPRYKVTKRGQDVALRCDPISGHVSLYWYRQALGQGPEFLTYFNYEAQQDKSGLPNDRFSAERPEGSISTLTIQRTEQRDSAMYRCASSLGPGDTQYFGPGTRLTVL.

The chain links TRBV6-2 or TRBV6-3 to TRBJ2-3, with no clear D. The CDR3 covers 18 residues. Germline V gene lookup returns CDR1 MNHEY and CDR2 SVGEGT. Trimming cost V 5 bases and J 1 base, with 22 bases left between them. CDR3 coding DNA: TGTGCCAGCAGTCTCGGCGACTCCAAGGGATGGGGCACAGATACGCAGTATTTT. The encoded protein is CASSLGDSKGWGTDTQYF.

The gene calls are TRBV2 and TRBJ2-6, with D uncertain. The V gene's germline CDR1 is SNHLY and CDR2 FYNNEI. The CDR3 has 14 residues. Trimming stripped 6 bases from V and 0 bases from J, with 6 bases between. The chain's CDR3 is CASRTASGANVLTF. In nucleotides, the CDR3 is TGTGCCAGCAGGACCGCCTCTGGGGCCAACGTCCTGACTTTC. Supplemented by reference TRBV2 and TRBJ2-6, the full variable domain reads EPEVTQTPSHQVTQMGQEVILRCVPISNHLYFYWYRQILGQKVEFLVSFYNNEISEKSEIFDDQFSVERPDGSNFTLKIRSTKLEDSAMYFCASRTASGANVLTFGAGSRLTVL.

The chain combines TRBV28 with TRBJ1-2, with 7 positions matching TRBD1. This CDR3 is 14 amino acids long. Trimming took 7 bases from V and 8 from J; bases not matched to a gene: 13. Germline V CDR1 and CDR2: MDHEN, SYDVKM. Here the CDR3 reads CASIPGGNRGGYTF. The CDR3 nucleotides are TGTGCCAGCATTCCCGGGGGAAACAGGGGAGGCTACACCTTC.

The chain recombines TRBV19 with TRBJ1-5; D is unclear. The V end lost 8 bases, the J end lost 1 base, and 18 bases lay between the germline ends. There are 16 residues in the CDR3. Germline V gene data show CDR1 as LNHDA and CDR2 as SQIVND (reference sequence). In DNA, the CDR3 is TGTGCCAGTCACGGTCCACCGGGATTGAGCAATCAGCCCCAGCATTTT. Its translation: CASHGPPGLSNQPQHF.

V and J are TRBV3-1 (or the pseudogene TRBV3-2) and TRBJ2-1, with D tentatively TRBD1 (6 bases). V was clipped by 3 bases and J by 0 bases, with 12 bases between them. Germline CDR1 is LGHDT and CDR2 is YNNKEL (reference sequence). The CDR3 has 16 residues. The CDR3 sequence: CASSHFGQLSYNEQFF. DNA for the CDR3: TGTGCCAGCAGCCACTTTGGACAGCTCTCCTACAATGAGCAGTTCTTC.

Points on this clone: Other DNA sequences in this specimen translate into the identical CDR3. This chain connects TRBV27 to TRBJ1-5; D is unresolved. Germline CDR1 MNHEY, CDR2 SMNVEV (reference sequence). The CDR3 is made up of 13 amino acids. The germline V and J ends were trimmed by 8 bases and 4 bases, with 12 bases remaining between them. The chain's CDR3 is CASSLMGNQPQHF. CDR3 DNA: TGTGCCAGCTCCCTCATGGGTAATCAGCCCCAGCATTTT.

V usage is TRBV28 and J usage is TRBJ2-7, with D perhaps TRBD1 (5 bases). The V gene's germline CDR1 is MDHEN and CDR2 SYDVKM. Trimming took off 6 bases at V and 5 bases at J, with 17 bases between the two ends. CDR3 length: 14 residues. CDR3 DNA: TGTGCCAGCAGAAATCGACAAGGGGTCCACGAGCAGTACTTC. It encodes CASRNRQGVHEQYF.

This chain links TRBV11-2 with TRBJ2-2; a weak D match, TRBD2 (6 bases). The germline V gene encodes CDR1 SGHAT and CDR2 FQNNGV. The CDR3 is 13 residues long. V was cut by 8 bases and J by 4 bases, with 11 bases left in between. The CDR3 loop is CASSGGVTGELFF. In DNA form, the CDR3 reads TGTGCCAGCTCCGGGGGAGTCACCGGGGAGCTGTTTTTT. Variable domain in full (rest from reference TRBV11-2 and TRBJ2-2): EAGVAQSPRYKIIEKRQSVAFWCNPISGHATLYWYQQILGQGPKLLIQFQNNGVVDDSQLPKDRFSAERLKGVDSTLKIQPAKLEDSAVYLCASSGGVTGELFFGEGSRLTVL.

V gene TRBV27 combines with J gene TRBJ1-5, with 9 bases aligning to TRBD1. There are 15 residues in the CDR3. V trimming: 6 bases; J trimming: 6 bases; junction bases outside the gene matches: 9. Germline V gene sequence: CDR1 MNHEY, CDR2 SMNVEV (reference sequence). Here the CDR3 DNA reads TGTGCCAGCAGCACCGGGACAGGGACGCCTCAGCCCCAGCATTTT. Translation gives CASSTGTGTPQPQHF.

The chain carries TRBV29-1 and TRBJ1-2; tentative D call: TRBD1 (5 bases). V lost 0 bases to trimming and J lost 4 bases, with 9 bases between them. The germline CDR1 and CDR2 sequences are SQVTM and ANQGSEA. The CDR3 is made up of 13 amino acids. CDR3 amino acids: CSVEERQFYGYTF. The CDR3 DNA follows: TGCAGCGTTGAAGAACGACAGTTCTATGGCTACACCTTC.

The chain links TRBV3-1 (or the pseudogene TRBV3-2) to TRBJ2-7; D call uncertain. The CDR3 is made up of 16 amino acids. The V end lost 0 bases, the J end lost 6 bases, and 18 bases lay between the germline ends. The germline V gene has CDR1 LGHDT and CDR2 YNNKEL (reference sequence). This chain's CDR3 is CASSQDREGSRSEQYF. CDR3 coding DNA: TGTGCCAGCAGCCAAGATAGGGAAGGGTCCCGGTCCGAGCAGTACTTC.

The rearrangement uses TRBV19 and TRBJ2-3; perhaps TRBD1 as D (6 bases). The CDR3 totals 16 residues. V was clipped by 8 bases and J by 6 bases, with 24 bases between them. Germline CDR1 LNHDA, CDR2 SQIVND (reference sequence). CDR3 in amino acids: CASFGGRGSFLDTQYF. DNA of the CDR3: TGTGCCAGTTTTGGGGGCAGGGGTTCATTTTTGGATACGCAGTATTTT.

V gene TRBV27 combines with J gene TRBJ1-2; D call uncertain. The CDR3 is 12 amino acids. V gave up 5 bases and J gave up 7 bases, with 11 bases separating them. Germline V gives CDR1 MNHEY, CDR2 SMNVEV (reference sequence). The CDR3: CASSQDRLGYTF. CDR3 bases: TGTGCCAGCAGTCAAGACCGTCTTGGCTACACCTTC.

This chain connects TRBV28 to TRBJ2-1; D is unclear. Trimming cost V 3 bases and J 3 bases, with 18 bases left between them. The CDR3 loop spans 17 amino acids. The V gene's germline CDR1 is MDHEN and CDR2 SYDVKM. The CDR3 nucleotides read TGTGCCAGCAGTTTTCCCTTCTTCCAAGGGCGCTACAATGAGCAGTTCTTC. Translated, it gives CASSFPFFQGRYNEQFF. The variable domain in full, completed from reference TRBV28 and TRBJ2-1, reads DVKVTQSSRYLVKRTGEKVFLECVQDMDHENMFWYRQDPGLGLRLIYFSYDVKMKEKGDIPEGYSVSREKKERFSLILESASTNQTSMYLCASSFPFFQGRYNEQFFGPGTRLTVL.

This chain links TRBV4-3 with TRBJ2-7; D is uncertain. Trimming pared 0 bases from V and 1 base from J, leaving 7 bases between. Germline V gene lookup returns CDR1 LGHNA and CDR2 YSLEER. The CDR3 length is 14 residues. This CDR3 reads CASSQDPYSYEQYF. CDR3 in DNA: TGCGCCAGCAGCCAAGATCCATATTCCTACGAGCAGTACTTC.

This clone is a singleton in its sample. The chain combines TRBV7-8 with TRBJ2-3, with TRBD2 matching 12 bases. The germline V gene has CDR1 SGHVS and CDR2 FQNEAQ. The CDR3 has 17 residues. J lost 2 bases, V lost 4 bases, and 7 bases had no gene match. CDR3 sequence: CASSSGLAGLYTDTQYF. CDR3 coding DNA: TGTGCCAGCAGCTCGGGACTAGCGGGCTTGTACACAGATACGCAGTATTTT.

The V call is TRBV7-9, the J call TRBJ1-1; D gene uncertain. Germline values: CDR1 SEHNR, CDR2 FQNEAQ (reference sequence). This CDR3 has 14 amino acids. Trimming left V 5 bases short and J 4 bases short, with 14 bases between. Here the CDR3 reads CASSRRGVGTEAFF. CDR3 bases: TGTGCCAGCAGCCGCCGGGGTGTAGGCACTGAAGCTTTCTTT. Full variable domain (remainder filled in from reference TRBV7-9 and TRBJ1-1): DTGVSQNPRHKITKRGQNVTFRCDPISEHNRLYWYRQTLGQGPEFLTYFQNEAQLEKSRLLSDRFSAERPKGSFSTLEIQRTEQGDSAMYLCASSRRGVGTEAFFGQGTRLTVV.

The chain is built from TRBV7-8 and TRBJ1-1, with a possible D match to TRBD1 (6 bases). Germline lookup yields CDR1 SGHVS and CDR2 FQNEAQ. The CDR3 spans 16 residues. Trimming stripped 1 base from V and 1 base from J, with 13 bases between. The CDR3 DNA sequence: TGTGCCAGCAGCTTAGGGGCCGGGACACCGAACACTGAAGCTTTCTTT. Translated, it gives CASSLGAGTPNTEAFF.

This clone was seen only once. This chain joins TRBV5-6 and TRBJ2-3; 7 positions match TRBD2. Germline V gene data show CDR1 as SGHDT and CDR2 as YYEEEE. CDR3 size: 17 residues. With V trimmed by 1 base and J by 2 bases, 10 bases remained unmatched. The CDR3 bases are TGTGCCAGCAGCTTGACTGCGGGAGTCGGACACACAGATACGCAGTATTTT. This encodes CASSLTAGVGHTDTQYF.

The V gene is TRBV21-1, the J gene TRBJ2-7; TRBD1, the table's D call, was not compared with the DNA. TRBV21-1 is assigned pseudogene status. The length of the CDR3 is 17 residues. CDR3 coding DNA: TGTGCCAGCAGCATACCCCCCAGGGGGCGTAGGTCGGGCGAGCAGTACTTC. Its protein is CASSIPPRGRRSGEQYF.

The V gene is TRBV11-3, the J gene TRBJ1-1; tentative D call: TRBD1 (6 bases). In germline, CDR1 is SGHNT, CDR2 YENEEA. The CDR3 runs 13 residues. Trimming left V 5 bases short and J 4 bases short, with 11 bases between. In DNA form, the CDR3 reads TGTGCCAGCAGCGTCGCCAGGGGCACTGAAGCTTTCTTT. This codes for CASSVARGTEAFF.

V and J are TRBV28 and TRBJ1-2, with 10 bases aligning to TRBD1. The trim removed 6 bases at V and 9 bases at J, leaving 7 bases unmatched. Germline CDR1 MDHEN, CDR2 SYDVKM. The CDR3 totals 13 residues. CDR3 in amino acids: CASRGTGEGSYTF. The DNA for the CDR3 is TGTGCCAGCAGGGGGACAGGGGAGGGGAGCTACACCTTC.

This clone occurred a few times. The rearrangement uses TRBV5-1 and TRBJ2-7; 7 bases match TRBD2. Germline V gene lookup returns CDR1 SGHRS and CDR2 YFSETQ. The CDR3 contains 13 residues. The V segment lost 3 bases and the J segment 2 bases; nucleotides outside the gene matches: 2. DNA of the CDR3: TGCGCCAGCAGCTCCCTAGCGGCCTACGAGCAGTACTTC. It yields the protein CASSSLAAYEQYF.

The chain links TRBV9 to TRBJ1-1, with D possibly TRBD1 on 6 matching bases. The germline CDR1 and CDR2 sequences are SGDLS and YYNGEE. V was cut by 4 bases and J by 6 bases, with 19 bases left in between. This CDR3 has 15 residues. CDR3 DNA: TGTGCCAGCAGCCCCATCGCAGGGGTCGTCCCTGAAGCTTTCTTT. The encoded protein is CASSPIAGVVPEAFF.

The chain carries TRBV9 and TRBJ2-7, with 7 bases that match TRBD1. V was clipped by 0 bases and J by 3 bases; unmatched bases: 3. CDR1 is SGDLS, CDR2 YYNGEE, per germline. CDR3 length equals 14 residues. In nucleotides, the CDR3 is TGTGCCAGCAGCGTAGAGAGACAGGGCTACGAGCAGTACTTC. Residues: CASSVERQGYEQYF.

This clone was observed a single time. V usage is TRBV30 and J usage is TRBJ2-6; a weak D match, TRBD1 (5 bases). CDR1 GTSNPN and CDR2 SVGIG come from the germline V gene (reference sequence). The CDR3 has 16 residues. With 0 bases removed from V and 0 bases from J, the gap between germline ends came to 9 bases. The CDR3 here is CAWSVGRTSGANVLTF. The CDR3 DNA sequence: TGTGCCTGGAGTGTGGGGCGGACCTCTGGGGCCAACGTCCTGACTTTC. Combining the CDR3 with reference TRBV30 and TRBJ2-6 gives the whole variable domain SQTIHQWPATLVQPVGSPLSLECTVEGTSNPNLYWYRQAAGRGLQLLFYSVGIGQISSEVPQNLSASRPQDRQFILSSKKLLLSDSGFYLCAWSVGRTSGANVLTFGAGSRLTVL.

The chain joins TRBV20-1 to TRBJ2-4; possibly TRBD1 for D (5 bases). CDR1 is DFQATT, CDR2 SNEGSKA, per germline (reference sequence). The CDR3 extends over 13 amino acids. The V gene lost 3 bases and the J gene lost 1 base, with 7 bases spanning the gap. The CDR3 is CSASYRAKNIQYF. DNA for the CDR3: TGCAGTGCTAGTTACAGGGCCAAAAACATTCAGTACTTC.

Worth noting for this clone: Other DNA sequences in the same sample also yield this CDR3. CDR3 sequence: CASSLGRSANTGELFF. The CDR3 DNA sequence: TGCGCCAGCAGCTTGGGCAGGAGCGCGAACACCGGGGAGCTGTTTTTT. The chain links TRBV5-1 to TRBJ2-2, with unresolved D. CDR3 size: 16 residues. From germline, CDR1 is SGHRS and CDR2 YFSETQ. The ends were cut back, 0 bases at V and 0 bases at J, with 9 bases in the middle.